This T cell receptor (beta chain) comes out of a study of blood T cell repertoires in COVID-19. Overall study context: Sites in the United States, Italy and Spain provided acute and convalescent COVID-19 samples. From T cells, B-cell-depleted T cells, or PBMCs came the material, which was cDNA or gDNA.

Per the study methods: Reference gene primers were amplified, and this amplification served to estimate nucleated cell counts. Profiled with immunoSEQ multiplex PCR; TCRdb holds only in-frame clones, not every one. V and J calls plus clone size are reproduced from that table; the DNA served to infer D and trimming. The sample includes about 140,000 clones, 80% to 85% of them seen just once. The CDR3 sequence is 15 residues long. CDR1 SGHRS and CDR2 YFSETQ come from the germline V gene. Trimming at V came to 1 base and at J to 4 bases, leaving 4 bases not matched to a gene. The source is a woman of 80 years or more with acute or convalescent COVID-19. This chain links TRBV5-1 with TRBJ2-3; TRBD2 matches at 9 bases. The sequencing input was peripheral blood. The CDR3 loop is CASSLNERGADTQYF. The CDR3 DNA reads as TGCGCCAGCAGCTTGAACGAGCGGGGGGCAGATACGCAGTATTTT.